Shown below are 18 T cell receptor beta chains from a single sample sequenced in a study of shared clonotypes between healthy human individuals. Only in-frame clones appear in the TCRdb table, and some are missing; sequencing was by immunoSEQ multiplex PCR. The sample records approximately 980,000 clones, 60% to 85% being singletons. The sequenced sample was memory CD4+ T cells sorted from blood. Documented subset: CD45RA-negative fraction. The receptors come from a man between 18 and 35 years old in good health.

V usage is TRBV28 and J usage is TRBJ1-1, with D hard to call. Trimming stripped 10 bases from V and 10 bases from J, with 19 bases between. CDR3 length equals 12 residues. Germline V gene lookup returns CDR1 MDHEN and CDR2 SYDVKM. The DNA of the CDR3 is TGTGCCACGACTGAGGGAAACACTAGAGCTTTCTTT. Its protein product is CATTEGNTRAFF. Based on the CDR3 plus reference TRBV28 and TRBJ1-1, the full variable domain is DVKVTQSSRYLVKRTGEKVFLECVQDMDHENMFWYRQDPGLGLRLIYFSYDVKMKEKGDIPEGYSVSREKKERFSLILESASTNQTSMYLCATTEGNTRAFFGQGTRLTVV.

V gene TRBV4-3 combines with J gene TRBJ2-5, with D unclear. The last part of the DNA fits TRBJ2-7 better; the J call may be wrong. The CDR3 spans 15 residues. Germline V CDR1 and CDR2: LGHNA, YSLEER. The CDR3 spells CASSQDVAAFYEQYF. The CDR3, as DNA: TGCGCCAGCAGCCAAGACGTCGCAGCCTTCTACGAGCAGTACTTC.

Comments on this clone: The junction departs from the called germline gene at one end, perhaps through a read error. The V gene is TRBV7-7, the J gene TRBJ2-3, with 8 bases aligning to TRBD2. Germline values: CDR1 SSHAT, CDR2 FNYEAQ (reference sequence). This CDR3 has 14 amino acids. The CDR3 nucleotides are TGTGCTAGCAGCCTAGGACTAGCCTCAGATACGCAGTATTTT. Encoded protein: CASSLGLASDTQYF.

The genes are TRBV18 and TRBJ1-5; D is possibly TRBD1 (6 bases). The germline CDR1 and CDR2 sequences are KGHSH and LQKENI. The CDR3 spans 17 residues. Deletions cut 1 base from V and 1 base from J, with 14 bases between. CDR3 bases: TGTGCCAGCTCACCACGGGGGTCTCAGGGGAGCAATCAGCCCCAGCATTTT. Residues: CASSPRGSQGSNQPQHF.

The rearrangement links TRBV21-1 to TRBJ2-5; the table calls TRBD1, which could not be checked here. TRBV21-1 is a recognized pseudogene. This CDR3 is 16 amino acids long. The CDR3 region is CASRPWDRGPQETQYF. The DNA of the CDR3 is TGTGCCAGCAGACCCTGGGACAGGGGCCCACAAGAGACCCAGTACTTC.

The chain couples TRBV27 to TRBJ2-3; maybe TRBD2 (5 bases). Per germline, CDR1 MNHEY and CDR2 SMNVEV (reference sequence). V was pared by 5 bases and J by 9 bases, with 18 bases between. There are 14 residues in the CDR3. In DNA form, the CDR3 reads TGTGCCAGCAGTCAACGTCTACTAGATATGACGCAGTATTTT. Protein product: CASSQRLLDMTQYF.

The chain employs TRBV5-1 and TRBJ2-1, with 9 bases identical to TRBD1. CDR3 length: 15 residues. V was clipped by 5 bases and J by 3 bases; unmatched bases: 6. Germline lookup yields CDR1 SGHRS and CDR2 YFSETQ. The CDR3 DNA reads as TGCGCCAGCAGAACAGGGGGCCTCTTCTACAATGAGCAGTTCTTC. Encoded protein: CASRTGGLFYNEQFF.

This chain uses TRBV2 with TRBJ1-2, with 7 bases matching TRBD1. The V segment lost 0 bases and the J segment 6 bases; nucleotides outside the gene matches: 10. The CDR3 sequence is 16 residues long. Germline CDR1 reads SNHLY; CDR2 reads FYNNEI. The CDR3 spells CASSEALQGQQDGYTF. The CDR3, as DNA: TGTGCCAGCAGTGAAGCGCTTCAGGGACAGCAAGATGGCTACACCTTC.

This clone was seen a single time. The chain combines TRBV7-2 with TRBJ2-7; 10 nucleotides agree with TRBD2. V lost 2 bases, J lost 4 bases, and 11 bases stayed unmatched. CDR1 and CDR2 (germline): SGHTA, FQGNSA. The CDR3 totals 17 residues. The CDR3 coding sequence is TGTGCCAGCAGCTTACTAGCGGGAGCGGGGGGCCAATACGAGCAGTACTTC. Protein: CASSLLAGAGGQYEQYF.

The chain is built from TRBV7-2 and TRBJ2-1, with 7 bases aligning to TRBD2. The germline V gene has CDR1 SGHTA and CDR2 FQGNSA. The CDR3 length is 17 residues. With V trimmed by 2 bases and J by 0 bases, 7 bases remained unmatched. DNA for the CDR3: TGTGCCAGCAGCTTACCGCATAGCGGGCCCTCCTACAATGAGCAGTTCTTC. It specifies CASSLPHSGPSYNEQFF.

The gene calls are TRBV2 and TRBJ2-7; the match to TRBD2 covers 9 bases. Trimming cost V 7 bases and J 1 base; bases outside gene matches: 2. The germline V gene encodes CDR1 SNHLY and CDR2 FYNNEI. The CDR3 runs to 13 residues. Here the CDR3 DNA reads TGTGCCAGCAAAGCGGGAGGTTCCTACGAGCAGTACTTC. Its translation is CASKAGGSYEQYF.

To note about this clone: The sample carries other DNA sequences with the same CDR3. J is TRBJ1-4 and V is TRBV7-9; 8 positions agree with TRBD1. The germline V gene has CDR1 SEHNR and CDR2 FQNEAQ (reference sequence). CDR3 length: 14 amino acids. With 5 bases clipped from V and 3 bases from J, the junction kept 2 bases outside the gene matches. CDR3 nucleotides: TGTGCCAGCAGCCTGGGACAGGCTAATGAAAAACTGTTTTTT. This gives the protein CASSLGQANEKLFF.

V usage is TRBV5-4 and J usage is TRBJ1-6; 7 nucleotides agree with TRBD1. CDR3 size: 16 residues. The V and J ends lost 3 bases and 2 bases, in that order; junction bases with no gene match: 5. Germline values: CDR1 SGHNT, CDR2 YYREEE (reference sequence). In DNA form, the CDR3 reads TGTGCCAGCAGCTCCACAGGGGTTACCTATAATTCACCCCTCCACTTT. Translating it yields CASSSTGVTYNSPLHF.

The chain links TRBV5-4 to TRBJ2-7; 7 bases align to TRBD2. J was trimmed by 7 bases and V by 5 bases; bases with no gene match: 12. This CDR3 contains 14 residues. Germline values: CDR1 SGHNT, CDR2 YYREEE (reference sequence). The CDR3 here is CASRTTSQQGEQYF. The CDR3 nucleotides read TGTGCCAGCAGAACGACTAGCCAACAAGGGGAGCAGTACTTC.

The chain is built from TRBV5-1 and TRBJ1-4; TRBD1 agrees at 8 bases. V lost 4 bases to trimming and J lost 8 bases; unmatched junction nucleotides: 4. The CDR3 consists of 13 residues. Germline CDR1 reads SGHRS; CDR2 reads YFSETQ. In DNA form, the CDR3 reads TGCGCCAGCAGCCCCCGACAGGGGGAAAAACTGTTTTTT. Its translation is CASSPRQGEKLFF.

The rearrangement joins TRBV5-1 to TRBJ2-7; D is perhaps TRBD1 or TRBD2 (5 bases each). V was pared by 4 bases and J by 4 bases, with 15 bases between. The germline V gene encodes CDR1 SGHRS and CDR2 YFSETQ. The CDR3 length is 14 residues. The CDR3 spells CASSPGPGRYEQYF. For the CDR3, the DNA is TGCGCCAGCAGCCCGGGACCCGGACGGTACGAGCAGTACTTC.

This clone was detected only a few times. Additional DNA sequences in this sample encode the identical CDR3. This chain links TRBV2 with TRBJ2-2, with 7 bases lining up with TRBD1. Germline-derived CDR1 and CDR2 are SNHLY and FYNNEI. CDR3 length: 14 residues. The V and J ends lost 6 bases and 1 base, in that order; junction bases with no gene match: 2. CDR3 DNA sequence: TGTGCCAGCAGGGGACAGCTGAACACCGGGGAGCTGTTTTTT. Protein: CASRGQLNTGELFF.

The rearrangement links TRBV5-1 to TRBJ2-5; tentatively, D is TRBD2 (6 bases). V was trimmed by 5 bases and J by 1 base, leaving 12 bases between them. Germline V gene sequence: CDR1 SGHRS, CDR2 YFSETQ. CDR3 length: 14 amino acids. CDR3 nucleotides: TGCGCCAGCAGACAGTCGGGAGTCCAAGAGACCCAGTACTTC. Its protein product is CASRQSGVQETQYF.